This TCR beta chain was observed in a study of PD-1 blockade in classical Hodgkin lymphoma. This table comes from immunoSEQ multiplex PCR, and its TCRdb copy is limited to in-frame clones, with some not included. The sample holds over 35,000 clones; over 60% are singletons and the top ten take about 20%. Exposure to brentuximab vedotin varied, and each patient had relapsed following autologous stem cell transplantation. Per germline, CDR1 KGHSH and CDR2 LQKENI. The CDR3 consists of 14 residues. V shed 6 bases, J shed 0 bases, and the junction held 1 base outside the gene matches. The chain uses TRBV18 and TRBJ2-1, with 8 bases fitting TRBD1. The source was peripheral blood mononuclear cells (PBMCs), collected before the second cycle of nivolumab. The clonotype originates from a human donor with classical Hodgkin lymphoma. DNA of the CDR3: TGTGCCAGCTCCCAGGGGGCCTCCTACAATGAGCAGTTCTTC. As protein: CASSQGASYNEQFF.